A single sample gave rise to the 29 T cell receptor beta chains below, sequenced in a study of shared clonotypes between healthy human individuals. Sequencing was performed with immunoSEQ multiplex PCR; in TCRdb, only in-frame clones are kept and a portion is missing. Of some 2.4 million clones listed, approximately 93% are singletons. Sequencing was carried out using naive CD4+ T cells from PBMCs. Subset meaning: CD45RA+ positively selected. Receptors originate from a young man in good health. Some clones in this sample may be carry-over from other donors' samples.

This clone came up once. The DNA for the CDR3 is TGTGCCAGCTCACCAATTGGACAGGCCTACGAGCAGTACTTC. Its protein product is CASSPIGQAYEQYF. J is TRBJ2-7 and V is TRBV18; 7 bases agree with TRBD1. V shed 2 bases and J 2 bases; nucleotides not matched to a gene: 3. The germline V gene encodes CDR1 KGHSH and CDR2 LQKENI. The CDR3 runs 14 residues.

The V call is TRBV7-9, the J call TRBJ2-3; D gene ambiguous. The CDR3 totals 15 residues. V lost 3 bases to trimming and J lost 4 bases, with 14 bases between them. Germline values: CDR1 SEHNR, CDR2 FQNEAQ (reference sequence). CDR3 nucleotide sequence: TGTGCCAGCAGCTTGGGTTGGGTAAGCGCAGATACGCAGTATTTT. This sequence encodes CASSLGWVSADTQYF.

CDR3 loop: CASSAQGGYLGKQYF. In DNA form, the CDR3 reads TGTGCCAGCTCGGCACAGGGTGGCTACCTCGGAAAGCAGTACTTC. V and J are TRBV18 and TRBJ2-7, with TRBD1 as a possible D gene (6 bases). The germline V and J ends were trimmed by 6 bases and 8 bases, with 23 bases remaining between them. The CDR3 spans 15 residues. Germline V gives CDR1 KGHSH, CDR2 LQKENI. Full variable domain (outside the CDR3, taken from reference TRBV18 and TRBJ2-7): NAGVMQNPRHLVRRRGQEARLRCSPMKGHSHVYWYRQLPEEGLKFMVYLQKENIIDESGMPKERFSAEFPKEGPSILRIQQVVRGDSAAYFCASSAQGGYLGKQYFGPGTRLTVT.

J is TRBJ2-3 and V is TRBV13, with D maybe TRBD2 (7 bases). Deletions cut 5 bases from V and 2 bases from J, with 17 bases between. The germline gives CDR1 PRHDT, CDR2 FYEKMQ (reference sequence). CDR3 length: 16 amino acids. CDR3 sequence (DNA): TGTGCCAGCAGCCCGAAGGGGGGGTTATTCACAGATACGCAGTATTTT. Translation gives CASSPKGGLFTDTQYF.

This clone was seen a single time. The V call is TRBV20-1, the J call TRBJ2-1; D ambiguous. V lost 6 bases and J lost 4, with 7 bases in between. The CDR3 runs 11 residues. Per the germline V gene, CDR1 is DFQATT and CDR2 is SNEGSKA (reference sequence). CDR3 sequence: CSALRYNEQFF. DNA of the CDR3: TGCAGTGCCCTCCGTTACAATGAGCAGTTCTTC.

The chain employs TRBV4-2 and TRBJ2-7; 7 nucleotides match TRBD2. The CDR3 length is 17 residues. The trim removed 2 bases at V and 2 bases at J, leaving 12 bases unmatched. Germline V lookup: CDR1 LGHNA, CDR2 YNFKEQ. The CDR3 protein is CASSQLQTAGLAYEQYF. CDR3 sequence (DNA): TGTGCCAGCAGCCAACTCCAGACAGCGGGGCTAGCCTACGAGCAGTACTTC.

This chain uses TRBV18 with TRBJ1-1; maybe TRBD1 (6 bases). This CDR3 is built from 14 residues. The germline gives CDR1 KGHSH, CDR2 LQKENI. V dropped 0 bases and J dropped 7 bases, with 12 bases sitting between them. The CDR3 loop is CASSPPLGGHEAFF. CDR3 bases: TGTGCCAGCTCACCACCGCTGGGGGGCCATGAAGCTTTCTTT. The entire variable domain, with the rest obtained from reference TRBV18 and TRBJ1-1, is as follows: NAGVMQNPRHLVRRRGQEARLRCSPMKGHSHVYWYRQLPEEGLKFMVYLQKENIIDESGMPKERFSAEFPKEGPSILRIQQVVRGDSAAYFCASSPPLGGHEAFFGQGTRLTVV.

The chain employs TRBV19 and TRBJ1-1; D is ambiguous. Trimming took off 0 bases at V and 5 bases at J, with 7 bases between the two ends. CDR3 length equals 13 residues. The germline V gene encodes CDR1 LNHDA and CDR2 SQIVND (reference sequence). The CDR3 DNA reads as TGTGCCAGTAGTATAGATCTTAGGACTGAAGCTTTCTTT. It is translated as CASSIDLRTEAFF.

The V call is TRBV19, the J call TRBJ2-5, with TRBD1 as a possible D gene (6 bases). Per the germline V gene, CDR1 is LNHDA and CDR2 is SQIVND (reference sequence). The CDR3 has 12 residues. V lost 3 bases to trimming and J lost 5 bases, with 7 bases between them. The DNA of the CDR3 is TGTGCCAGTAGTATCACAGGGGAGACCCAGTACTTC. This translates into CASSITGETQYF.

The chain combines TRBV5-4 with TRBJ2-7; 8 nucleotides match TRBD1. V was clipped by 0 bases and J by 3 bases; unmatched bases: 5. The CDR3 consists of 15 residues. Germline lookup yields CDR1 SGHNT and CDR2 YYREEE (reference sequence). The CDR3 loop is CASSLAGQGFYEQYF. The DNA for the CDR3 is TGTGCCAGCAGCTTGGCCGGACAGGGCTTCTACGAGCAGTACTTC.

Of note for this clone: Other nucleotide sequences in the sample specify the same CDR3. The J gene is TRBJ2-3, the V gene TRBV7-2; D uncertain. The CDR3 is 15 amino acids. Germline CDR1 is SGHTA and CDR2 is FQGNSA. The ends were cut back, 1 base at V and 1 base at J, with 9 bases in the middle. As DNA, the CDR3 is TGTGCCAGCAGCTTAGTTGGGCAACGCACAGATACGCAGTATTTT. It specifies CASSLVGQRTDTQYF. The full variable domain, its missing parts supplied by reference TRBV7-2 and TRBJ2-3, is GAGVSQSPSNKVTEKGKDVELRCDPISGHTALYWYRQSLGQGLEFLIYFQGNSAPDKSGLPSDRFSAERTGGSVSTLTIQRTQQEDSAVYLCASSLVGQRTDTQYFGPGTRLTVL.

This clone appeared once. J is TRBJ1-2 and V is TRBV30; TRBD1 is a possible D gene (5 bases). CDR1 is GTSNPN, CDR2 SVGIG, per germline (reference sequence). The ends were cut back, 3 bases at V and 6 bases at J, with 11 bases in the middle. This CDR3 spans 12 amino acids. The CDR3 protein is CAWRRVRDGYTF. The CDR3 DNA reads TGTGCCTGGAGACGAGTCAGGGATGGCTACACCTTC.

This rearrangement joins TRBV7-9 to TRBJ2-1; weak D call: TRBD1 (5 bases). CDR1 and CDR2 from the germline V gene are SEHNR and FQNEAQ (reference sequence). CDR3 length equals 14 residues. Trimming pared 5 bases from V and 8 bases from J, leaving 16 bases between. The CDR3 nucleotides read TGTGCCAGCAGCCCCCAAAGGAGCAGGGATGAGCAGTTCTTC. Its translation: CASSPQRSRDEQFF.

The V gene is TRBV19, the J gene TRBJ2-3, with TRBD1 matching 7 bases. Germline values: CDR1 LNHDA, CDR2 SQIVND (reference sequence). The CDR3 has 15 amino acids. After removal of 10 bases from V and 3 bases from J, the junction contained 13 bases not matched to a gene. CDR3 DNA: TGTGCCATAGGACGATCGGGACAGTCGACAGATACGCAGTATTTT. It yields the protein CAIGRSGQSTDTQYF.

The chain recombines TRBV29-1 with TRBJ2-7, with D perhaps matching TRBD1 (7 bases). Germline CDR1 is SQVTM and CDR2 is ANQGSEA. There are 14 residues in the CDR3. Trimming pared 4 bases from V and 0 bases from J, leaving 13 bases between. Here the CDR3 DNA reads TGCAGCGTTGGAGGGAGGACAGGCTCCTACGAGCAGTACTTC. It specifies CSVGGRTGSYEQYF.

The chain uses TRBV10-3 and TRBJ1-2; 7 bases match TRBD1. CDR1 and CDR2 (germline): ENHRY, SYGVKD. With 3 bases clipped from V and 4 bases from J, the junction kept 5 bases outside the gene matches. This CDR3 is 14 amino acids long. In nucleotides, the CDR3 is TGTGCCATCAGTGAAGGAGGGGGCCTCTATGGCTACACCTTC. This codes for CAISEGGGLYGYTF.

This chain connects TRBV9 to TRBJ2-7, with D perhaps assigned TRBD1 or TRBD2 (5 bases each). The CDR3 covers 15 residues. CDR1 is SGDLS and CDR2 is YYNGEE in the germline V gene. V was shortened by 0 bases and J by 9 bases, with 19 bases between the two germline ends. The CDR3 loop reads CASSVEGHHSRGQYF. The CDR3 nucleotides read TGTGCCAGCAGCGTAGAAGGACATCACTCGAGGGGGCAGTACTTC.

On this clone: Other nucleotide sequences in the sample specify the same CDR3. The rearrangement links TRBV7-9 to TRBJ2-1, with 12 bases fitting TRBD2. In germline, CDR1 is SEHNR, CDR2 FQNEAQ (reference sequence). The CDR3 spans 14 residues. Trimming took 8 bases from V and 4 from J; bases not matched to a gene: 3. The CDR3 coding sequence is TGTGCCAGCTCACTAGCGGGAGGTTACAATGAGCAGTTCTTC. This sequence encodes CASSLAGGYNEQFF. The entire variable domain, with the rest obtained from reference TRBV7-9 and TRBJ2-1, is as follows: DTGVSQNPRHKITKRGQNVTFRCDPISEHNRLYWYRQTLGQGPEFLTYFQNEAQLEKSRLLSDRFSAERPKGSFSTLEIQRTEQGDSAMYLCASSLAGGYNEQFFGPGTRLTVL.

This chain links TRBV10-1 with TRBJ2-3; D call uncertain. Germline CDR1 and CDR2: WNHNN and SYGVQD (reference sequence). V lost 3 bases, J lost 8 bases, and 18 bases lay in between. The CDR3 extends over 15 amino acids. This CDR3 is CASSEYTVDLSTQYF. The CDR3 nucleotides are TGCGCCAGCAGTGAATACACCGTGGACCTATCTACGCAGTATTTT.

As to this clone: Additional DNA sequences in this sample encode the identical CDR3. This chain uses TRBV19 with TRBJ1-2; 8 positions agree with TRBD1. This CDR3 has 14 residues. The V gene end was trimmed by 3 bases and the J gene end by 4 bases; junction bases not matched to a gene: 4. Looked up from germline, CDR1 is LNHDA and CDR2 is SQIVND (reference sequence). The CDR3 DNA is TGTGCCAGTAGTATTTCAGGGGGCGGCTATGGCTACACCTTC. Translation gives CASSISGGGYGYTF.

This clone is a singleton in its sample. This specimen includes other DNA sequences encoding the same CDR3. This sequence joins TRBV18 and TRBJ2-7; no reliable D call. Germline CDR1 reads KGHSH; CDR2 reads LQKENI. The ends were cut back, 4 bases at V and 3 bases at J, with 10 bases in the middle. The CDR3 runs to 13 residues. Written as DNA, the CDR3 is TGTGCCAGCTCACAGACAAGGAGCTACGAGCAGTACTTC. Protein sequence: CASSQTRSYEQYF. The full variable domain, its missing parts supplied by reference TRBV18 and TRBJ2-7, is NAGVMQNPRHLVRRRGQEARLRCSPMKGHSHVYWYRQLPEEGLKFMVYLQKENIIDESGMPKERFSAEFPKEGPSILRIQQVVRGDSAAYFCASSQTRSYEQYFGPGTRLTVT.

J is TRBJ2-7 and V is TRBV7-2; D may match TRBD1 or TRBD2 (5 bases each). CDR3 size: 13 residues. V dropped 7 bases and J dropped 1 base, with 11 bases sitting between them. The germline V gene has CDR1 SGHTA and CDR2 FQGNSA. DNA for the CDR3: TGTGCCAGCACGGGGACGGTATCCTACGAGCAGTACTTC. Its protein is CASTGTVSYEQYF.

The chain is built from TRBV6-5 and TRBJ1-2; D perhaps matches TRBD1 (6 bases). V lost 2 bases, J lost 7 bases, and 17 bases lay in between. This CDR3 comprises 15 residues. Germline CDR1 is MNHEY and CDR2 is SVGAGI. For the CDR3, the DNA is TGTGCCAGCAGTTACATCGCCGGACAGTTTCTTGGCTACACCTTC. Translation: CASSYIAGQFLGYTF.

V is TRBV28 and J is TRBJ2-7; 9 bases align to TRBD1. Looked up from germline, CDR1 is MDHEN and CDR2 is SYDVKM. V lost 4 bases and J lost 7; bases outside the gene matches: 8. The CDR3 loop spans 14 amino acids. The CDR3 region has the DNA TGTGCCAGCAGTTCGACCGGGACAGGGTGGGAGCAGTACTTC. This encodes CASSSTGTGWEQYF. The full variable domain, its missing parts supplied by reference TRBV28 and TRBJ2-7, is DVKVTQSSRYLVKRTGEKVFLECVQDMDHENMFWYRQDPGLGLRLIYFSYDVKMKEKGDIPEGYSVSREKKERFSLILESASTNQTSMYLCASSSTGTGWEQYFGPGTRLTVT.

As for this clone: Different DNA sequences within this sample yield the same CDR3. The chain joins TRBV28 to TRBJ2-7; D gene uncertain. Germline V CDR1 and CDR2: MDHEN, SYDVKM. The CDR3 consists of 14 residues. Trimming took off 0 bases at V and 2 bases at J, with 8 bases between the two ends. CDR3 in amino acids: CASSLWGGTYEQYF. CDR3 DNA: TGTGCCAGCAGTTTATGGGGCGGAACCTACGAGCAGTACTTC.

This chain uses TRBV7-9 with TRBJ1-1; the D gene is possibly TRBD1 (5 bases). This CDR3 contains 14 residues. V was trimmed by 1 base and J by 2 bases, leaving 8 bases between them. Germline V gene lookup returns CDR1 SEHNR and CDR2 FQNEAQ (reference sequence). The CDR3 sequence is CASSLVRGNTEAFF. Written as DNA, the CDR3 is TGTGCCAGCAGCTTAGTTCGGGGCAACACTGAAGCTTTCTTT.

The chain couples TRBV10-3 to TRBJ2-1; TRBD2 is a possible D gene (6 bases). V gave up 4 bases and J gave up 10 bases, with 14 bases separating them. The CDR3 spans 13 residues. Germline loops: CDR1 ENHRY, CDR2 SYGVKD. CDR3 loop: CAISVAGGDEQFF. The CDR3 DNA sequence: TGTGCCATCAGTGTAGCCGGCGGGGACGAGCAGTTCTTC.

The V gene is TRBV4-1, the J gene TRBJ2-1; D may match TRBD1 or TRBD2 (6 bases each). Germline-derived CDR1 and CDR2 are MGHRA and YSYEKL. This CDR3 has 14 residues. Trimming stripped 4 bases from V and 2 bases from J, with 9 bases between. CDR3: CASSRGTPYNEQFF. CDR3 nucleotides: TGCGCCAGCAGCCGCGGGACACCCTACAATGAGCAGTTCTTC.

The CDR3 loop reads CASSLATGARNTEAFF. In nucleotides, the CDR3 is TGCGCCAGCAGCTTAGCGACAGGGGCTCGGAACACTGAAGCTTTCTTT. The gene calls are TRBV5-1 and TRBJ1-1; 8 nucleotides agree with TRBD1. This CDR3 region has 16 residues. Germline V CDR1 and CDR2: SGHRS, YFSETQ. V lost 2 bases and J lost 1; bases outside the gene matches: 7. Supplemented by reference TRBV5-1 and TRBJ1-1, the full variable domain reads KAGVTQTPRYLIKTRGQQVTLSCSPISGHRSVSWYQQTPGQGLQFLFEYFSETQRNKGNFPGRFSGRQFSNSRSEMNVSTLELGDSALYLCASSLATGARNTEAFFGQGTRLTVV.